The 9 T cell receptor beta chains below come from one sample, sequenced in a study of shared clonotypes between healthy human individuals. Profiled with immunoSEQ multiplex PCR; TCRdb holds only in-frame clones, not every one. The sample carries 2 million to 2.5 million clones, 85% to 95% recorded once. Sequencing input: naive CD4+ T cells from PBMCs. Subset described: CD45RA+ positively selected. All receptors derive from a man younger than 35 in good health. Some clones in this sample may be carry-over from other donors' samples.

The J gene is TRBJ2-4, the V gene TRBV28, with D perhaps matching TRBD2 (7 bases). V was pared by 7 bases and J by 16 bases, with 20 bases between. Germline loops: CDR1 MDHEN, CDR2 SYDVKM. This CDR3 is built from 12 residues. The DNA for the CDR3 is TGTGCCAGCAACGGGGGGCCGGGGCCGCGATACTTC. It codes for CASNGGPGPRYF.

This clone was found a few times. Other DNA sequences of this sample code for an identical CDR3. The V gene is TRBV7-2, the J gene TRBJ1-1; D ambiguous. V gave up 1 base and J gave up 5 bases, with 8 bases separating them. Germline CDR1 and CDR2: SGHTA and FQGNSA. This CDR3 has 13 residues. The CDR3 DNA follows: TGTGCCAGCAGCTTAGAACGGGGAACTGAAGCTTTCTTT. It encodes CASSLERGTEAFF.

Points on this clone: Other nucleotide sequences from this sample produce the same CDR3. The chain carries TRBV5-1 and TRBJ2-7; a weak D match, TRBD1 (6 bases). This CDR3 spans 15 amino acids. The V and J ends lost 0 bases and 0 bases respectively, with 10 bases between them. The germline CDR1 and CDR2 sequences are SGHRS and YFSETQ. The DNA of the CDR3 is TGCGCCAGCAGCTTGGTGGCGGACAGCTCCTACGAGCAGTACTTC. Translating gives CASSLVADSSYEQYF.

The chain carries TRBV9 and TRBJ1-2, with D unclear. CDR3 size: 14 residues. Germline CDR1 and CDR2: SGDLS and YYNGEE. Between the trimmed V and J ends, which lost 2 bases and 7 bases, there was a span of 15 bases. For the CDR3, the DNA is TGTGCCAGCAGCGTGGCCGCGGGGTACAGTGGCTACACCTTC. It yields the protein CASSVAAGYSGYTF.

The V call is TRBV6-6, the J call TRBJ2-3, with TRBD1 matching over 11 bases. CDR3 length: 15 residues. The germline gives CDR1 MNHNY, CDR2 SVGAGI (reference sequence). The trim removed 4 bases at V and 4 bases at J, leaving 4 bases unmatched. The CDR3 is CASSSGQGVADTQYF. The DNA for the CDR3 is TGTGCCAGCAGTTCGGGACAGGGGGTTGCAGATACGCAGTATTTT.

This clone has a handful of counts. V is TRBV4-3 and J is TRBJ1-5; the match to TRBD1 covers 8 bases. Losses at the gene ends were 4 bases for V and 2 bases for J; bases not matched to a gene: 4. Germline lookup yields CDR1 LGHNA and CDR2 YSLEER. The CDR3 spans 15 residues. The CDR3 region has the DNA TGCGCCAGCAGCCCGGACAGGGAGGGCAATCAGCCCCAGCATTTT. Amino acid sequence: CASSPDREGNQPQHF.

The chain employs TRBV10-3 and TRBJ1-4, with 10 bases that match TRBD1. Germline V gene lookup returns CDR1 ENHRY and CDR2 SYGVKD. The ends lost 2 bases at V and 5 bases at J; junction bases unmatched: 2. This CDR3 has 15 residues. CDR3 bases: TGTGCCATCAGTGAGACGGGACAGGGGAATGAAAAACTGTTTTTT. Its translation: CAISETGQGNEKLFF.

V gene TRBV7-3 combines with J gene TRBJ2-2; weak D call: TRBD2 (6 bases). V lost 4 bases, J lost 6 bases, and 12 bases lay in between. The CDR3 extends over 14 amino acids. From germline, CDR1 is SGHTA and CDR2 FQGTGA. The CDR3 is CASSSWRGAGELFF. The CDR3 bases are TGTGCCAGCAGCTCCTGGCGGGGAGCCGGGGAGCTGTTTTTT.

This sequence joins TRBV5-6 and TRBJ1-2, with D possibly matching TRBD1 (5 bases). The CDR3 is 14 residues long. Germline CDR1 reads SGHDT; CDR2 reads YYEEEE. The V gene lost 1 base and the J gene lost 4 bases, with 11 bases spanning the gap. DNA for the CDR3: TGTGCCAGCAGCTTGAGACAGAACTTCTATGGCTACACCTTC. Its translation: CASSLRQNFYGYTF.